The 30 T cell receptor beta chains below all came from one sample that was sequenced in a study of neoadjuvant anti-PD-1 for oral cavity cancer. Sequencing used immunoSEQ multiplex PCR; TCRdb keeps in-frame clones, though not all of them. Of some 17,000 clones detected, roughly three fifths appear once; the ten largest clones hold roughly 3.1%. The sample here was PBMCs, taken before nivolumab (anti-PD-1) treatment. The receptor set was obtained from a person between 35 and 79 years old with oral cavity squamous cell carcinoma.

This clone showed up just a few times. CDR3 coding DNA: TGTGCCAGCAGACGCGGAAACGACAATGAGCAGTTCTTC. Translating it yields CASRRGNDNEQFF. The chain uses TRBV27 and TRBJ2-1; no clear D. The CDR3 is made up of 13 amino acids. Germline V gives CDR1 MNHEY, CDR2 SMNVEV (reference sequence). Trimming removed 6 bases from V and 5 bases from J, with 11 bases in between.

The chain is built from TRBV10-3 and TRBJ2-2; 12 bases match TRBD2. CDR1 and CDR2 (germline): ENHRY, SYGVKD. This CDR3 spans 14 amino acids. V shed 11 bases, J shed 4 bases, and the junction held 5 bases outside the gene matches. The chain's CDR3 is CAARTSGTTGELFF. The CDR3, as DNA: TGTGCCGCCCGGACTAGCGGGACCACCGGGGAGCTGTTTTTT.

The chain carries TRBV30 and TRBJ2-5; D might be TRBD1 (5 bases). CDR1 is GTSNPN, CDR2 SVGIG, per germline (reference sequence). CDR3 size: 12 residues. Trimming removed 8 bases at V and 7 bases at J, with 17 bases between. CDR3 region: CARQGIKGTQYF. CDR3 in DNA: TGTGCCCGCCAGGGCATTAAGGGGACCCAGTACTTC.

This clone was picked up a small number of times. The V call is TRBV2, the J call TRBJ1-1; a weak D match, TRBD1 (6 bases). V was trimmed by 2 bases and J by 7 bases, leaving 11 bases between them. Per germline, CDR1 SNHLY and CDR2 FYNNEI. The CDR3 sequence is 13 residues long. CDR3 sequence: CASSERGRIEAFF. In DNA, the CDR3 is TGTGCCAGCAGTGAACGGGGGCGAATTGAAGCTTTCTTT.

The V call is TRBV10-3, the J call TRBJ2-7; D is ambiguous. Trimming left V 0 bases short and J 4 bases short, with 4 bases between. The CDR3 runs to 12 residues. Germline V gene sequence: CDR1 ENHRY, CDR2 SYGVKD. The CDR3 is CAISESTYEQYF. In nucleotides, the CDR3 is TGTGCCATCAGTGAGTCAACGTACGAGCAGTACTTC.

J is TRBJ2-4 and V is TRBV20-1; possibly TRBD2 for D (5 bases). Trimming left V 4 bases short and J 9 bases short, with 10 bases between. The CDR3 spans 11 residues. The germline gives CDR1 DFQATT, CDR2 SNEGSKA (reference sequence). The CDR3 DNA sequence: TGCAGTGCTACAACTAGTTCCATTCAGTACTTC. Protein product: CSATTSSIQYF.

This clone was seen more than once but under ten times. This sequence joins TRBV5-4 and TRBJ2-7, with TRBD2 as a possible D gene (6 bases). Trimming left V 7 bases short and J 5 bases short, with 22 bases between. Germline V CDR1 and CDR2: SGHNT, YYREEE (reference sequence). CDR3 length: 15 amino acids. CDR3 sequence: CASAPTGAHTDEQYF. In DNA form, the CDR3 reads TGTGCCAGCGCCCCAACGGGAGCCCACACGGACGAGCAGTACTTC.

This clone has more than one count but fewer than ten. The rearrangement links TRBV29-1 to TRBJ2-1, with 8 positions matching TRBD2. The germline gives CDR1 SQVTM, CDR2 ANQGSEA. The length of the CDR3 is 13 residues. Trimming cost V 5 bases and J 7 bases; bases outside gene matches: 7. CDR3 region: CSVRPTSGNEQFF. Written as DNA, the CDR3 is TGCAGCGTTAGGCCCACTAGCGGAAATGAGCAGTTCTTC.

This chain uses TRBV6-5 with TRBJ2-5; D uncertain. Germline CDR1 MNHEY, CDR2 SVGAGI. This CDR3 is built from 13 residues. Deletions cut 5 bases from V and 5 bases from J, with 12 bases between. The CDR3 spells CASSGHLMETQYF. CDR3 in DNA: TGTGCCAGCAGTGGTCACCTCATGGAGACCCAGTACTTC.

The chain has TRBV19 and TRBJ2-2; 9 bases agree with TRBD1. This CDR3 is built from 16 residues. Trimming took 6 bases from V and 5 from J; bases not matched to a gene: 10. CDR1 is LNHDA, CDR2 SQIVND, per germline (reference sequence). CDR3 loop: CASRPEGQGGTGELFF. CDR3 bases: TGTGCCAGTAGACCGGAGGGACAGGGTGGGACCGGGGAGCTGTTTTTT. The variable domain in full, completed from reference TRBV19 and TRBJ2-2, reads DGGITQSPKYLFRKEGQNVTLSCEQNLNHDAMYWYRQDPGQGLRLIYYSQIVNDFQKGDIAEGYSVSREKKESFPLTVTSAQKNPTAFYLCASRPEGQGGTGELFFGEGSRLTVL.

V and J are TRBV5-5 and TRBJ2-7, with D tentatively TRBD1 (5 bases). CDR1 is SGHKS and CDR2 is YYEKEE in the germline V gene (reference sequence). Trimming cost V 1 base and J 3 bases, with 17 bases left between them. This CDR3 is built from 16 residues. The CDR3 here is CASSLRPPGQGYEQYF. CDR3 nucleotide sequence: TGTGCCAGCAGCTTGCGGCCGCCAGGGCAAGGCTACGAGCAGTACTTC. Based on the CDR3 plus reference TRBV5-5 and TRBJ2-7, the full variable domain is DAGVTQSPTHLIKTRGQQVTLRCSPISGHKSVSWYQQVLGQGPQFIFQYYEKEERGRGNFPDRFSARQFPNYSSELNVNALLLGDSALYLCASSLRPPGQGYEQYFGPGTRLTVT.

This clone has a single count. The chain carries TRBV2 and TRBJ1-4; possible D gene TRBD1, 6 bases. Trimming took 4 bases from V and 0 from J, leaving 12 bases between them. The germline V gene has CDR1 SNHLY and CDR2 FYNNEI. The CDR3 length is 16 residues. The CDR3 sequence: CASSAGQTATNEKLFF. In nucleotides, the CDR3 is TGTGCCAGCAGTGCAGGACAGACGGCAACTAATGAAAAACTGTTTTTT. Using reference TRBV2 and TRBJ1-4 for the parts outside the CDR3, the full variable domain is EPEVTQTPSHQVTQMGQEVILRCVPISNHLYFYWYRQILGQKVEFLVSFYNNEISEKSEIFDDQFSVERPDGSNFTLKIRSTKLEDSAMYFCASSAGQTATNEKLFFGSGTQLSVL.

This chain connects TRBV4-1 to TRBJ2-1; no reliable D call. The germline V gene encodes CDR1 MGHRA and CDR2 YSYEKL. Trimming took off 5 bases at V and 6 bases at J, with 14 bases between the two ends. The CDR3 has 14 residues. The CDR3 region is CASSGGPVLNEQFF. In nucleotides, the CDR3 is TGCGCCAGCAGCGGCGGTCCAGTCCTCAATGAGCAGTTCTTC.

This sequence joins TRBV19 and TRBJ1-1, with unresolved D. V was clipped by 7 bases and J by 1 base, with 10 bases between them. Germline V lookup: CDR1 LNHDA, CDR2 SQIVND (reference sequence). This CDR3 contains 13 residues. The CDR3 sequence: CASTRYRNTEAFF. The DNA of the CDR3 is TGTGCCAGTACCCGGTACAGGAACACTGAAGCTTTCTTT.

In its sample, this clone was seen a few times. The CDR3 DNA reads TGTGCCAGCAGCTCAGCCCTGGGACTAGCGGGAGGGGGGACCCAGTACTTC. Its translation: CASSSALGLAGGGTQYF. The rearrangement uses TRBV7-2 and TRBJ2-5, with 16 nucleotides matching TRBD2. CDR1 SGHTA and CDR2 FQGNSA come from the germline V gene. CDR3 length: 17 amino acids. After removal of 4 bases from V and 7 bases from J, the junction contained 9 bases not matched to a gene.

The chain has TRBV27 and TRBJ1-2; D perhaps matches TRBD1 (6 bases). Per germline, CDR1 MNHEY and CDR2 SMNVEV (reference sequence). This CDR3 has 14 amino acids. V gave up 0 bases and J gave up 13 bases, with 18 bases separating them. In DNA form, the CDR3 reads TGTGCCAGCAGTTTATCCCCCCCGCCGGGGGCGGTCACCTTC. Protein product: CASSLSPPPGAVTF.

This clone was observed once. V gene TRBV11-3 combines with J gene TRBJ2-1; 9 bases match TRBD2. The CDR3 consists of 14 residues. Trimming cost V 3 bases and J 7 bases; bases outside gene matches: 4. The germline V gene has CDR1 SGHNT and CDR2 YENEEA. The CDR3 nucleotides read TGTGCCAGCAGCTTTAGCGGGAGTAATAATGAGCAGTTCTTC. Amino acid sequence: CASSFSGSNNEQFF.

This rearrangement joins TRBV6-1 to TRBJ2-3; either TRBD1 or TRBD2 may supply D (5 bases each). This CDR3 contains 16 residues. Germline assignment: CDR1 MNHNS and CDR2 SASEGT. V lost 4 bases and J 6 bases, leaving 20 bases between the germline ends. The CDR3 coding sequence is TGTGCCAGCAGTGGATTCCGGGACCTCCTGAGTGATACGCAGTATTTT. Its translation is CASSGFRDLLSDTQYF.

CDR3 nucleotides: TGCGCCAGCAGCTTCGGCGGGAGACGTCCCAATGAGCAGTTCTTC. Residues: CASSFGGRRPNEQFF. The V gene is TRBV5-1, the J gene TRBJ2-1; TRBD2 agrees at 7 bases. The ends lost 2 bases at V and 6 bases at J; junction bases unmatched: 8. Per the germline V gene, CDR1 is SGHRS and CDR2 is YFSETQ. The CDR3 has 15 amino acids.

The chain links TRBV9 to TRBJ1-5, with D maybe TRBD1 (5 bases). With 1 base removed from V and 7 bases from J, the gap between germline ends came to 21 bases. The CDR3 totals 17 residues. CDR1 and CDR2 (germline): SGDLS, YYNGEE. The CDR3: CASSVTSQCRQTQPQHF. In DNA form, the CDR3 reads TGTGCCAGCAGCGTAACTAGCCAGTGCAGACAGACACAGCCCCAGCATTTT.

The genes are TRBV19 and TRBJ2-2; 10 bases match TRBD2. Germline CDR1 reads LNHDA; CDR2 reads SQIVND (reference sequence). The CDR3 spans 15 residues. Trimming removed 6 bases from V and 5 bases from J; junction bases left unmatched: 6. The CDR3 protein is CASRLAGGYTGELFF. CDR3 bases: TGTGCCAGTAGATTAGCGGGAGGATATACCGGGGAGCTGTTTTTT. The variable domain in full, completed from reference TRBV19 and TRBJ2-2, reads DGGITQSPKYLFRKEGQNVTLSCEQNLNHDAMYWYRQDPGQGLRLIYYSQIVNDFQKGDIAEGYSVSREKKESFPLTVTSAQKNPTAFYLCASRLAGGYTGELFFGEGSRLTVL.

The rearrangement uses TRBV6-5 and TRBJ2-7; 10 bases map to TRBD2. Germline V gene data show CDR1 as MNHEY and CDR2 as SVGAGI. The CDR3 has 14 amino acids. With V trimmed by 6 bases and J by 5 bases, 7 bases remained unmatched. As DNA, the CDR3 is TGTGCCAGCAGGTACCTAGCGGGAGTCAACGAGCAGTACTTC. It translates to CASRYLAGVNEQYF.

The chain joins TRBV6-1 to TRBJ1-5, with unresolved D. Germline V CDR1 and CDR2: MNHNS, SASEGT. The V and J ends lost 6 bases and 4 bases respectively, with 10 bases between them. The CDR3 sequence is 13 residues long. The CDR3 spells CASRQTNNQPQHF. The CDR3 DNA sequence: TGTGCCAGCAGACAGACTAATAATCAGCCCCAGCATTTT.

V and J are TRBV15 and TRBJ1-2; no reliable D call. The germline gives CDR1 LNHNV, CDR2 YYDKDF (reference sequence). V was pared by 0 bases and J by 4 bases, with 12 bases between. This CDR3 comprises 15 residues. CDR3 protein: CATSRDRNSAYGYTF. The CDR3 coding sequence is TGTGCCACCAGCAGAGATAGGAACAGTGCCTATGGCTACACCTTC.

The chain uses TRBV5-1 and TRBJ2-7, with D perhaps TRBD1 or TRBD2 (5 bases each). Trimming took off 3 bases at V and 4 bases at J, with 14 bases between the two ends. Germline V lookup: CDR1 SGHRS, CDR2 YFSETQ. The CDR3 has 14 residues. The CDR3 reads CASSSLGTAYEQYF. CDR3 bases: TGCGCCAGCAGCTCCCTCGGGACCGCATACGAGCAGTACTTC.

This clone was counted only a few times. The J gene is TRBJ1-3, the V gene TRBV7-2; tentative D call: TRBD1 (5 bases). CDR3 length equals 14 residues. Trimming pared 5 bases from V and 0 bases from J, leaving 8 bases between. In germline, CDR1 is SGHTA, CDR2 FQGNSA. CDR3 sequence: CASSPTVSGNTIYF. Here the CDR3 DNA reads TGTGCCAGCAGCCCGACAGTCTCTGGAAACACCATATATTTT.

V usage is TRBV10-3 and J usage is TRBJ2-5; no reliable D call. The germline CDR1 and CDR2 sequences are ENHRY and SYGVKD. The CDR3 runs to 14 residues. Trimming pared 2 bases from V and 1 base from J, leaving 8 bases between. CDR3 DNA: TGTGCCATCAGTGAGGTAAACAGCCAAGAGACCCAGTACTTC. It yields the protein CAISEVNSQETQYF.

As regards this clone: Because it lacks the conserved phenylalanine or tryptophan at the end, this CDR3 is likely a read error. The limits of the CDR3 on the DNA are not certain, so only TCRdb's listed CDR3 is given. CDR3 sequence reads: CASSLALRQPL. The chain uses TRBV5-1 and TRBJ1-3; the D segment call TRBD1 is taken from the table without a DNA check. Termini included, the CDR3 measures 11 amino acids. Germline CDR1 is SGHRS and CDR2 is YFSETQ.

V is TRBV11-1 and J is TRBJ1-3, with a possible D match to TRBD1 (5 bases). Germline CDR1 reads SGHAT; CDR2 reads FQDESV (reference sequence). Trimming removed 5 bases from V and 0 bases from J, with 11 bases in between. The CDR3 length is 15 residues. CDR3 in DNA: TGTGCCAGCAGCGAGACAGTGCCCTCTGGAAACACCATATATTTT. Its translation is CASSETVPSGNTIYF.

In this sample, this clone turned up a few times. The rearrangement links TRBV5-4 to TRBJ2-2; D is perhaps TRBD1 or TRBD2 (5 bases each). Trimming took off 4 bases at V and 4 bases at J, with 11 bases between the two ends. CDR1 is SGHNT, CDR2 YYREEE, per germline (reference sequence). This CDR3 region has 14 residues. The CDR3 DNA reads as TGTGCCAGCAGCATCGGGACGACCACCGGGGAGCTGTTTTTT. Its protein product is CASSIGTTTGELFF. Full variable domain (rest looked up from reference TRBV5-4 and TRBJ2-2): ETGVTQSPTHLIKTRGQQVTLRCSSQSGHNTVSWYQQALGQGPQFIFQYYREEENGRGNFPPRFSGLQFPNYSSELNVNALELDDSALYLCASSIGTTTGELFFGEGSRLTVL.